These 28 T cell receptor beta chains originate from one sample sequenced in a study of blood T cell repertoires in COVID-19. Data came from immunoSEQ multiplex PCR; TCRdb stores just in-frame clones and leaves some out. The sample records 150,000 to 200,000 clones, 90% being singletons. The sample was peripheral blood. The source is a man between 60 and 75 years old with active or convalescent COVID-19.

The chain recombines TRBV3-1 (or the pseudogene TRBV3-2) with TRBJ2-1, with a tentative D call TRBD2 (5 bases). V was trimmed by 0 bases and J by 2 bases, leaving 8 bases between them. The CDR3 consists of 15 residues. The germline V gene encodes CDR1 LGHDT and CDR2 YNNKEL (reference sequence). This CDR3 is CASSQDGETYNEQFF. The DNA for the CDR3 is TGTGCCAGCAGCCAAGACGGGGAAACCTACAATGAGCAGTTCTTC.

This chain joins TRBV21-1 and TRBJ2-5; the D call TRBD2 from the table was never checked on the DNA. TRBV21-1 is annotated as a pseudogene. This CDR3 is built from 17 residues. The CDR3: CASSARTEGGRDETQYF. CDR3 DNA sequence: TGTGCCAGCAGCGCGAGAACAGAGGGCGGGAGGGACGAGACCCAGTACTTC.

V is TRBV19 and J is TRBJ1-2; tentative D call: TRBD1 (5 bases). The germline V and J ends were trimmed by 5 bases and 5 bases, with 18 bases remaining between them. CDR1 LNHDA and CDR2 SQIVND come from the germline V gene (reference sequence). The CDR3 contains 15 residues. The CDR3 reads CASSYGGAGSYGYTF. DNA of the CDR3: TGTGCCAGTAGTTACGGCGGGGCAGGGTCTTATGGCTACACCTTC.

This clone appeared once. The gene calls are TRBV5-1 and TRBJ2-1; 10 bases are a match to TRBD2. The V and J ends lost 7 bases and 2 bases, in that order; junction bases with no gene match: 9. This CDR3 region has 16 residues. Germline assignment: CDR1 SGHRS and CDR2 YFSETQ. In nucleotides, the CDR3 is TGCGCCAGCTTTGGAGCGGGAGGGTTCACCTACAATGAGCAGTTCTTC. Translating gives CASFGAGGFTYNEQFF.

This sequence joins TRBV5-5 and TRBJ1-2; no clear D. Germline CDR1 and CDR2: SGHKS and YYEKEE (reference sequence). The germline V and J ends were trimmed by 4 bases and 3 bases, with 16 bases remaining between them. The CDR3 sequence is 15 residues long. This chain's CDR3 is CASSRSRETDYGYTF. The CDR3 DNA sequence: TGTGCCAGCAGCCGCAGCCGGGAAACTGACTATGGCTACACCTTC.

The genes are TRBV5-6 and TRBJ2-6; the match to TRBD1 covers 8 bases. The J segment lost 1 base and the V segment lost 4 bases, leaving 13 bases of the junction unmatched. Germline-derived CDR1 and CDR2 are SGHDT and YYEEEE. The CDR3 is made up of 19 amino acids. CDR3 sequence: CASSPSWTGTLSGANVLTF. The CDR3 bases are TGTGCCAGCAGCCCATCGTGGACAGGGACACTTTCTGGGGCCAACGTCCTGACTTTC.

The chain carries TRBV10-1 and TRBJ2-1; TRBD2 agrees at 12 bases. V shed 3 bases, J shed 7 bases, and the junction held 10 bases outside the gene matches. CDR3 length: 17 amino acids. Per germline, CDR1 WNHNN and CDR2 SYGVQD (reference sequence). CDR3 protein: CASSDPTVTSGRNEQFF. The CDR3 region has the DNA TGCGCCAGCAGTGATCCCACCGTGACTAGCGGGAGAAATGAGCAGTTCTTC.

The chain joins TRBV12-3 or TRBV12-4 to TRBJ2-7; D unresolved. The CDR3 is 12 residues long. V lost 6 bases and J 5 bases, leaving 11 bases between the germline ends. In DNA, the CDR3 is TGTGCCAGCAGCCCCAGTCTCCACGAGCAGTACTTC. Translated: CASSPSLHEQYF.

J is TRBJ2-2 and V is TRBV7-9, with unresolved D. Germline V CDR1 and CDR2: SEHNR, FQNEAQ (reference sequence). The V and J ends lost 2 bases and 4 bases respectively, with 11 bases between them. CDR3 size: 15 residues. CDR3 DNA: TGTGCCAGCAGCTTACGTCTAGATCTCACCGGGGAGCTGTTTTTT. It yields the protein CASSLRLDLTGELFF. Full variable domain (missing parts from reference TRBV7-9 and TRBJ2-2): DTGVSQNPRHKITKRGQNVTFRCDPISEHNRLYWYRQTLGQGPEFLTYFQNEAQLEKSRLLSDRFSAERPKGSFSTLEIQRTEQGDSAMYLCASSLRLDLTGELFFGEGSRLTVL.

The V call is TRBV28, the J call TRBJ2-2; maybe TRBD2 (7 bases). Germline CDR1 reads MDHEN; CDR2 reads SYDVKM. The CDR3 sequence is 17 residues long. The V end was cut by 5 bases, the J end by 0 bases, with 16 bases between. CDR3 amino acids: CASSPAGAGPNTGELFF. In DNA form, the CDR3 reads TGTGCCAGCAGTCCCGCGGGGGCGGGGCCGAACACCGGGGAGCTGTTTTTT.

The chain carries TRBV18 and TRBJ2-1; possible D gene TRBD1, 5 bases. V shed 3 bases and J shed 3 bases, with 9 bases lying between them. Germline V CDR1 and CDR2: KGHSH, LQKENI. This CDR3 is built from 14 residues. DNA for the CDR3: TGTGCCAGCTCACCTGTCGACAGCTACAATGAGCAGTTCTTC. Its protein is CASSPVDSYNEQFF. The complete variable domain, with remaining parts taken from reference TRBV18 and TRBJ2-1, reads NAGVMQNPRHLVRRRGQEARLRCSPMKGHSHVYWYRQLPEEGLKFMVYLQKENIIDESGMPKERFSAEFPKEGPSILRIQQVVRGDSAAYFCASSPVDSYNEQFFGPGTRLTVL.

The gene calls are TRBV30 and TRBJ2-1; TRBD2 matches at 9 bases. V lost 2 bases to trimming and J lost 5 bases; unmatched junction nucleotides: 16. The CDR3 runs 18 residues. Per germline, CDR1 GTSNPN and CDR2 SVGIG (reference sequence). The CDR3 coding sequence is TGTGCCTGGAGTATGGTAGCGGGGGTCTTTCTACGCGACAATGAGCAGTTCTTC. Translation: CAWSMVAGVFLRDNEQFF.

The chain recombines TRBV25-1 with TRBJ1-6, with D unresolved. In germline, CDR1 is MGHDK, CDR2 SYGVNS. The V gene lost 6 bases and the J gene lost 7 bases, with 19 bases spanning the gap. The CDR3 runs to 16 residues. The CDR3 DNA sequence: TGTGCCAGCAGCCCAATCGAGTCCCTGCCAAATTCACCCCTCCACTTT. Residues: CASSPIESLPNSPLHF.

The chain links TRBV6-6 to TRBJ1-2, with TRBD1 identical over 7 bases. The CDR3 has 13 residues. Germline assignment: CDR1 MNHNY and CDR2 SVGAGI (reference sequence). V lost 7 bases to trimming and J lost 2 bases; unmatched junction nucleotides: 4. The CDR3 DNA reads as TGTGCCAGCATTGGGACAGTAAACTATGGCTACACCTTC. Translating it yields CASIGTVNYGYTF.

The V and J genes are TRBV27 and TRBJ2-7; TRBD2 might be the D (6 bases). Germline loops: CDR1 MNHEY, CDR2 SMNVEV (reference sequence). V shed 0 bases and J shed 7 bases, with 19 bases lying between them. The CDR3 loop spans 16 amino acids. CDR3 nucleotides: TGTGCCAGCAGTTTATCCGGGGCCTCGGGAGCTTCGGAGCAGTACTTC. It translates to CASSLSGASGASEQYF.

The table lists this clone with many counts. The chain recombines TRBV10-3 with TRBJ1-6; a possible D gene is TRBD1 (6 bases). The CDR3 length is 14 residues. CDR1 is ENHRY and CDR2 is SYGVKD in the germline V gene. Trimming removed 2 bases from V and 13 bases from J, with 15 bases in between. The DNA of the CDR3 is TGTGCCATCAGTGAGCAGGGGTCAGTCTTCCCCCTCCACTTT. Translated, it gives CAISEQGSVFPLHF.

The J gene is TRBJ2-1, the V gene TRBV14; the match to TRBD2 covers 7 bases. V lost 1 base, J lost 12 bases, and 3 bases stayed unmatched. This CDR3 contains 12 residues. Germline V CDR1 and CDR2: SGHDN, FVKESK. The CDR3 DNA reads as TGTGCCAGCAGCCAAGGCGGGAGTCGGCAGTTCTTC. It is translated as CASSQGGSRQFF.

In this sample, this clone turned up once. The rearrangement links TRBV9 to TRBJ2-1; 9 nucleotides align to TRBD2. The germline V gene encodes CDR1 SGDLS and CDR2 YYNGEE. CDR3 size: 15 residues. Trimming at V came to 4 bases and at J to 7 bases, leaving 9 bases not matched to a gene. The CDR3 region is CASSTRGLAYNEQFF. The CDR3 DNA reads TGTGCCAGCAGCACCAGAGGACTAGCGTATAATGAGCAGTTCTTC.

The V call is TRBV5-1, the J call TRBJ1-2, with TRBD1 matching over 9 bases. Trimming removed 6 bases from V and 4 bases from J; junction bases left unmatched: 10. CDR1 SGHRS and CDR2 YFSETQ come from the germline V gene. This CDR3 contains 15 residues. CDR3 DNA: TGCGCCAGCACGTTTGGGACAGGGACCTTCTATGGCTACACCTTC. This sequence encodes CASTFGTGTFYGYTF.

V usage is TRBV20-1 and J usage is TRBJ1-2, with D perhaps TRBD1 (6 bases). V lost 5 bases, J lost 5 bases, and 6 bases lay in between. Germline loops: CDR1 DFQATT, CDR2 SNEGSKA (reference sequence). This CDR3 spans 10 amino acids. The CDR3 region has the DNA TGCAGTGCTGGACAGTATGGCTACACCTTC. Translating gives CSAGQYGYTF.

This rearrangement joins TRBV19 to TRBJ2-3; D is perhaps TRBD2 (6 bases). The germline V gene has CDR1 LNHDA and CDR2 SQIVND (reference sequence). V was clipped by 6 bases and J by 1 base, with 17 bases between them. This CDR3 comprises 16 residues. The CDR3 here is CASSTRLVGGTDTQYF. Here the CDR3 DNA reads TGTGCCAGTAGCACTCGACTAGTTGGAGGCACAGATACGCAGTATTTT.

This clone was seen only a few times. This rearrangement joins TRBV5-1 to TRBJ2-5; 7 positions agree with TRBD2. Germline CDR1 SGHRS, CDR2 YFSETQ. The CDR3 length is 15 residues. Losses at the gene ends were 4 bases for V and 2 bases for J; bases not matched to a gene: 8. DNA for the CDR3: TGCGCCAGCAGCGAGCCGACTAGCCGGCAAGAGACCCAGTACTTC. Translating gives CASSEPTSRQETQYF.

V and J are TRBV5-1 and TRBJ2-7; TRBD1 matches at 8 bases. The ends lost 3 bases at V and 7 bases at J; junction bases unmatched: 6. CDR1 and CDR2 from the germline V gene are SGHRS and YFSETQ. The CDR3 is 13 residues long. CDR3 DNA sequence: TGCGCCAGCAGCTGGACAGGGACGCGAGAGCAGTACTTC. This codes for CASSWTGTREQYF.

This chain uses TRBV5-4 with TRBJ2-3; 7 bases are shared with TRBD1. Losses at the gene ends were 5 bases for V and 2 bases for J; bases not matched to a gene: 14. Germline loops: CDR1 SGHNT, CDR2 YYREEE (reference sequence). This CDR3 spans 17 amino acids. CDR3 protein: CASRGRTGDLITDTQYF. CDR3 nucleotides: TGTGCCAGCAGGGGACGCACAGGGGACCTAATCACAGATACGCAGTATTTT.

This clone was seen only once. The chain is built from TRBV12-3 or TRBV12-4 and TRBJ1-2, with 7 positions matching TRBD1. The junction had 4 bases not matched to a gene; V was cut back by 7 bases and J by 5 bases. This CDR3 has 12 amino acids. Written as DNA, the CDR3 is TGTGCCAGCACCACGACAGGGTATGGCTACACCTTC. Translating it yields CASTTTGYGYTF.

This clone was seen once. This chain uses TRBV6-2 or TRBV6-3 with TRBJ1-2, with D unresolved. The V and J ends lost 0 bases and 4 bases respectively, with 12 bases between them. The length of the CDR3 is 15 residues. In germline, CDR1 is MNHEY, CDR2 SVGEGT. The CDR3: CASSYSMGSVYGYTF. CDR3 coding DNA: TGTGCCAGCAGTTACTCGATGGGGAGTGTCTATGGCTACACCTTC.

The genes are TRBV5-1 and TRBJ2-5; D possibly corresponds to TRBD2 (6 bases). This CDR3 is built from 14 residues. V was pared by 4 bases and J by 4 bases, with 14 bases between. Germline CDR1 SGHRS, CDR2 YFSETQ. CDR3 protein: CASSGILARETQYF. The CDR3 coding sequence is TGCGCCAGCAGCGGAATACTAGCTCGAGAGACCCAGTACTTC.

The chain combines TRBV6-6 with TRBJ2-1, with D possibly matching TRBD2 (5 bases). Trimming took 0 bases from V and 9 from J, leaving 9 bases between them. Germline-derived CDR1 and CDR2 are MNHNY and SVGAGI (reference sequence). The CDR3 covers 13 residues. This CDR3 is CASSYSRVAEQFF. The CDR3 DNA is TGTGCCAGCAGTTACTCGAGGGTTGCTGAGCAGTTCTTC.